This T cell receptor (beta chain) stems from a study of shared clonotypes between healthy human individuals. Study-wide background: The study used three CD4 naive, three CD4 memory, two CD8 naive and one CD8 memory plate per donor. General study results and limits: The authors sampled blood alone, and tissue repertoires likely differ.

To note about this clone: Its antigen is not identified.

The ends were cut back, 9 bases at V and 0 bases at J, with 11 bases in the middle. Germline V gene sequence: CDR1 ENHRY, CDR2 SYGVKD. The CDR3 loop spans 13 amino acids. The repertoire was sequenced with immunoSEQ multiplex PCR; TCRdb's copy has only in-frame clones and lacks some. The sample includes about 320,000 clones, about nine tenths of them seen just once. The source material was memory CD8+ T cells sorted from blood. Specified subset: CD45RO+ cells pooled with CCR7-negative TemRA cells. V gene TRBV10-3 combines with J gene TRBJ1-1, with D perhaps TRBD1 (6 bases). The sequence was obtained from a man between 18 and 29 years old in good health. The CDR3 bases are TGTGCCATTAAGGACAGCATGAACACTGAAGCTTTCTTT. Translation gives CAIKDSMNTEAFF.